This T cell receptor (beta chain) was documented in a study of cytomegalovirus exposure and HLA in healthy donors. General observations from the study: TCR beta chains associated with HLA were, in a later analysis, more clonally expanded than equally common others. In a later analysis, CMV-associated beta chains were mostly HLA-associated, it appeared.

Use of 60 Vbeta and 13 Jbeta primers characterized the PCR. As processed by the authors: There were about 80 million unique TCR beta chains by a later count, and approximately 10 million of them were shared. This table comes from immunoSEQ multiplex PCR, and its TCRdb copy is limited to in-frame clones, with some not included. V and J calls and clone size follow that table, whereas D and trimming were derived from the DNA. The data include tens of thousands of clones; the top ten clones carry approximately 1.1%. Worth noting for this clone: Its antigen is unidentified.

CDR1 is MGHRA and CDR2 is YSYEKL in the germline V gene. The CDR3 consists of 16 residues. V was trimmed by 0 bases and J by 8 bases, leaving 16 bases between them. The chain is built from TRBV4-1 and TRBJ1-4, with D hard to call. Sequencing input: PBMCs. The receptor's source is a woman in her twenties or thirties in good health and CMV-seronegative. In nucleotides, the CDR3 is TGCGCCAGCAGCCAAGATGACTCACGTCTCGGCGAAAAACTGTTTTTT. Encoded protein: CASSQDDSRLGEKLFF.